This T cell receptor (beta chain) was profiled in a study of blood T cell repertoires in COVID-19. Overall study: Samples representing acute and convalescent COVID-19 were sourced from the United States, Italy and Spain. The cDNA or gDNA used as material had been derived from T cells, B-cell-depleted T cells, or PBMCs.

Per the study methods: Counts of nucleated cells, estimated from reference gene primer amplification, were obtained. Profiling relied on immunoSEQ multiplex PCR, and the TCRdb table lists in-frame clones only, not all of them. For V, J and clone size, that table is used; D and trimming come from the DNA. The sample records roughly 410,000 clones, about 90% being singletons. Germline V gene sequence: CDR1 SGDLS, CDR2 YYNGEE. V was pared by 0 bases and J by 7 bases, with 13 bases between. CDR3 length equals 15 residues. Sequencing was performed on peripheral blood. The TCR originated in a woman aged 55 to 70 with COVID-19, enrolled during active disease. This sequence joins TRBV9 and TRBJ2-2; D is unresolved. This CDR3 reads CASSVVPGTNGELFF. The CDR3 region has the DNA TGTGCCAGCAGCGTAGTTCCAGGCACCAACGGGGAGCTGTTTTTT.